This T cell receptor (beta chain) was obtained from a study of cytomegalovirus exposure and HLA in healthy donors. About this clone: What it recognizes is unknown.

Study observations and caveats: In an earlier analysis, productive rearrangement rates for most beta V segments clustered near 87% or 30%. Among CMV-associated TCR beta chains, most appeared HLA-restricted in a later analysis.

CDR1 is SGDLS, CDR2 YYNGEE, per germline. The V gene lost 4 bases and the J gene lost 0 bases, with 5 bases spanning the gap. This CDR3 is built from 13 residues. In the PCR, 60 Vbeta and 13 Jbeta primers were used. Some clones are missing from TCRdb's copy, which holds only in-frame ones; the method was immunoSEQ multiplex PCR. The sample has around 280,000 clones, 70% to 90% seen once. The source material was PBMCs. This rearrangement joins TRBV9 to TRBJ1-3; no reliable D call. This receptor was obtained from a woman aged 18-29 years in good health and CMV-seronegative. CDR3 residues: CASSTYSGNTIYF. In DNA, the CDR3 is TGTGCCAGCAGCACCTACTCTGGAAACACCATATATTTT.